This TCR beta chain was recovered during a study of Ad26.COV2.S vaccination and SARS-CoV-2 variants. Across the whole study: Recipients of Ad26.COV2.S got it intramuscularly, once or twice 56 days apart. Overall study findings and caveats: Reported findings describe substantial breadth in spike-specific CD8+ and CD4+ T cell responses following vaccination. In TCR breadth and depth analyses, total T cell responses may have been underestimated.

Treatment denoted: some 19 received Ad26.COV2.S at low or high dose, single or two shots; 5 received placebo; per-sample allocation not given. Collection of the samples took place on day 63 after the first injection of vaccine or placebo. It was Wuhan-strain SARS-CoV-2 spike that the Ad26 vaccine vector expressed. V lost 8 bases, J lost 0 bases, and 16 bases lay in between. The V gene's germline CDR1 is MDHEN and CDR2 SYDVKM. The CDR3 spans 15 residues. The repertoire was sequenced with immunoSEQ multiplex PCR; TCRdb's copy has only in-frame clones and lacks some. The table records about 350,000 clones, roughly 90% of them present only once. A word on this clone: What it recognizes is unknown.

The TCR sequence derives from a person aged 18-65 years who received the Ad26.COV2.S COVID-19 vaccine or a placebo. The sequencing here drew on peripheral blood, taken in a trial of Ad26.COV2.S vaccine versus placebo. This chain joins TRBV28 and TRBJ1-1; tentatively, D is TRBD1 (5 bases). The CDR3 region is CASDEGMMMNTEAFF. In DNA, the CDR3 is TGTGCCAGCGACGAGGGGATGATGATGAACACTGAAGCTTTCTTT.